This T cell receptor (beta chain) was obtained from a study of T cell changes during pregnancy in multiple sclerosis. The protocol was immunoSEQ multiplex PCR, while the TCRdb copy is restricted to in-frame clones and leaves out a portion. The table records tens of thousands of clones, around 93% of them present only once. J gave up 6 bases and V 7 bases, and 3 bases lay outside the gene matches. The CDR3 extends over 12 amino acids. Germline V gene lookup returns CDR1 SQVTM and CDR2 ANQGSEA. Sequenced material: CD4+ T cells from peripheral blood mononuclear cells, taken after pregnancy. This sequence was found in a female donor with multiple sclerosis, enrolled in a pregnancy study. This chain joins TRBV29-1 and TRBJ1-6, with 7 bases fitting TRBD1. In DNA form, the CDR3 reads TGCAGCGCCCGACAGGGTAATTCACCCCTCCACTTT. Its protein is CSARQGNSPLHF.